This T cell receptor beta chain emerged from a study of blood T cell repertoires in COVID-19. Libraries were prepared by immunoSEQ multiplex PCR; TCRdb keeps only in-frame clonotypes and omits some of them. The profile shows over 250,000 clones, about 88% of them singletons. V was cut by 0 bases and J by 1 base, with 13 bases left in between. The CDR3 loop spans 16 amino acids. Per the germline V gene, CDR1 is SGDLS and CDR2 is YYNGEE. The chain combines TRBV9 with TRBJ1-1; maybe TRBD1 (5 bases). This sequence was found in a man in his 60s who had recovered from COVID-19. The specimen sequenced was PBMCs or T cells enriched from blood (not recorded which). As DNA, the CDR3 is TGTGCCAGCAGCGTAGCGGGGGTTAGGGGGAACACTGAAGCTTTCTTT. Its protein is CASSVAGVRGNTEAFF.